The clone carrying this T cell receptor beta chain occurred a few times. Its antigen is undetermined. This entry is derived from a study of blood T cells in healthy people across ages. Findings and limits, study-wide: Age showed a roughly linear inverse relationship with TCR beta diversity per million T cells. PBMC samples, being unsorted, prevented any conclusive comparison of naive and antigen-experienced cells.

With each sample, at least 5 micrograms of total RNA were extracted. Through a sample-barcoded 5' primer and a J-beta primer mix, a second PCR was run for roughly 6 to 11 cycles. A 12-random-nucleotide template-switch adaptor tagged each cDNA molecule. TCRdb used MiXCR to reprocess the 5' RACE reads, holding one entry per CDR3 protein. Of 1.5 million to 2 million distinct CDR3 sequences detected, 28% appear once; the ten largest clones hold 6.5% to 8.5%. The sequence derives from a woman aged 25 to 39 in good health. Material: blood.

CDR3 nucleotides: TGTGCCAGCAGTGGGGGTTGGCGGGGGCTCTACAATGAGCAGTACTTC. Translation: CASSGGWRGLYNEQYF. The chain uses TRBV12-3 or TRBV12-4 and TRBJ2-1; D is perhaps TRBD2 (7 bases). The DNA end is a closer match to TRBJ2-7, so the J assignment may be wrong. This CDR3 region has 16 residues.